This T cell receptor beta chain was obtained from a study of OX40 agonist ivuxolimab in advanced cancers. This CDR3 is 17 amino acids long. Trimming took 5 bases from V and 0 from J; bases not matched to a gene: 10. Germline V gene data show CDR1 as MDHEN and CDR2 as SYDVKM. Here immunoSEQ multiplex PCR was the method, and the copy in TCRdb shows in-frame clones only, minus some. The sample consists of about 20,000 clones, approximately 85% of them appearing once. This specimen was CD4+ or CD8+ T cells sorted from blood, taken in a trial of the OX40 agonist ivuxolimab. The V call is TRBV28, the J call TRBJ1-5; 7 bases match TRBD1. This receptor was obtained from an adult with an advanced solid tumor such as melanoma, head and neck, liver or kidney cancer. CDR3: CASSAIGQANSNQPQHF. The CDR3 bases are TGTGCCAGCAGTGCTATTGGACAGGCTAATAGCAATCAGCCCCAGCATTTT.